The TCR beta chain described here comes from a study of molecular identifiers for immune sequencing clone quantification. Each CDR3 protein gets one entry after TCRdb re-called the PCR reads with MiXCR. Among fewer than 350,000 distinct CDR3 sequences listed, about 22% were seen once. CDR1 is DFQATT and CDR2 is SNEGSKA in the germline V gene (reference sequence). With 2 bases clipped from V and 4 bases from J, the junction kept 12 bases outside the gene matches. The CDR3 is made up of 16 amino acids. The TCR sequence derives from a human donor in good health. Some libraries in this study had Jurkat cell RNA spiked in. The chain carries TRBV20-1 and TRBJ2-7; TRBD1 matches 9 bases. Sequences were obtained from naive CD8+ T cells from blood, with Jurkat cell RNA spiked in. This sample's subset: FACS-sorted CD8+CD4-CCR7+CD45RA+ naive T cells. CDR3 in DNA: TGCAGTGCTAGACCGATCCCGGGACAGGGAGGTTACGAGCAGTACTTC. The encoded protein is CSARPIPGQGGYEQYF.